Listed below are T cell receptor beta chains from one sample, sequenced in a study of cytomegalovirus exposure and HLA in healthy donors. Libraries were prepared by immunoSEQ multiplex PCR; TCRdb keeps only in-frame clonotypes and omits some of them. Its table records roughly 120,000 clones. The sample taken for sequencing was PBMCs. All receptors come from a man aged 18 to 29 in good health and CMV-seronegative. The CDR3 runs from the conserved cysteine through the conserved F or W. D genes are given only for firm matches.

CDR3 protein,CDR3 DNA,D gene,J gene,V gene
CASERQLNTGELFF,TGTGCCAGCGAGAGGCAGCTGAACACCGGGGAGCTGTTTTTT,-,TRBJ2-2,TRBV5-4
CASSLGRGKNSQPQHF,TGTGCCAGCAGTTTGGGAAGGGGTAAAAACAGTCAGCCCCAGCATTTT,-,TRBJ1-5,TRBV28
CASSDREQFF,TGTGCCAGCAGTGACCGGGAGCAGTTCTTC,-,TRBJ2-1,TRBV2
CASRATGTYGYTF,TGTGCCAGCAGAGCGACAGGCACCTATGGCTACACCTTC,-,TRBJ1-2,TRBV6-5
CASSHGTAQETQYF,TGCGCCAGCAGCCACGGGACAGCTCAAGAGACCCAGTACTTC,TRBD1,TRBJ2-5,TRBV4-1
CASSDRTGVGYTF,TGTGCCAGCAGTGATAGGACAGGGGTCGGCTACACCTTC,TRBD1,TRBJ1-2,TRBV2
CASSLGVSGSGQETQYF,TGTGCCAGCAGCTTAGGGGTTAGCGGGAGTGGACAAGAGACCCAGTACTTC,TRBD2,TRBJ2-5,TRBV11-2
CASSQSPYEQYF,TGTGCCAGCAGCCAAAGCCCCTACGAGCAGTACTTC,-,TRBJ2-7,TRBV27
CASTPLRDTPYEQYF,TGTGCCAGCACACCTCTGAGGGACACCCCATACGAGCAGTACTTC,-,TRBJ2-7,TRBV11-2
CASSLRVDISGANVLTF,TGTGCCAGCAGCTTGAGGGTCGACATCTCTGGGGCCAACGTCCTGACTTTC,-,TRBJ2-6,TRBV7-3
CASSLGGHEWFSYEQYF,TGTGCCAGCAGCTTGGGGGGGCATGAGTGGTTCTCCTACGAGCAGTACTTC,-,TRBJ2-7,TRBV5-8
CASTVRNQPQHF,TGTGCCAGCACCGTCAGGAATCAGCCCCAGCATTTT,-,TRBJ1-5,TRBV2
CASSLVQHSYNEQFF,TGCGCCAGCAGCTTGGTACAGCACTCCTACAATGAGCAGTTCTTC,-,TRBJ2-1,TRBV5-1
CASSFPGQEGNTIYF,TGTGCCAGCAGCTTCCCAGGGCAGGAAGGAAACACCATATATTTT,-,TRBJ1-3,TRBV7-9
CASSLGRGDYGYTF,TGTGCCAGCAGCTTAGGCCGCGGGGACTATGGCTACACCTTC,-,TRBJ1-2,TRBV13
CASSEIGAGYTF,TGTGCCAGCAGTGAAATTGGGGCTGGCTACACCTTC,-,TRBJ1-2,TRBV6-1
CASSVPAGGPNEQFF,TGTGCCAGCAGTGTCCCAGCGGGAGGGCCCAATGAGCAGTTCTTC,TRBD2,TRBJ2-1,TRBV2
CASSFPLTGGSSGAFF,TGTGCCAGCAGCTTCCCGCTAACAGGGGGCTCCTCTGGGGCTTTCTTT,TRBD1,TRBJ1-1,TRBV5-6
CASILGLASSYNEQFF,TGTGCCAGCATCCTCGGACTGGCGAGCTCCTACAATGAGCAGTTCTTC,-,TRBJ2-1,TRBV5-8
CASSGDRLSGSNQPQHF,TGTGCCAGTAGTGGGGACAGACTTTCGGGTAGCAATCAGCCCCAGCATTTT,TRBD1,TRBJ1-5,TRBV19
CAWSKASGNTIYF,TGTGCCTGGTCGAAAGCTTCTGGAAACACCATATATTTT,-,TRBJ1-3,TRBV30
CASSLRDLVGAGNEQYF,TGTGCCAGCAGCTTAAGGGATTTAGTGGGAGCCGGTAACGAGCAGTACTTC,-,TRBJ2-7,TRBV7-2
CASRQGASYGYTF,TGTGCCAGTAGACAGGGGGCGAGCTATGGCTACACCTTC,TRBD1,TRBJ1-2,TRBV19
CSVGQGPRRGTEAFF,TGCAGCGTTGGACAGGGGCCTCGTCGGGGCACTGAAGCTTTCTTT,TRBD1,TRBJ1-1,TRBV29-1
CASSLDRGRLWEQFF,TGTGCCAGCAGCCTGGACAGGGGGCGATTGTGGGAGCAGTTCTTC,TRBD1,TRBJ2-1,TRBV7-8
CASSVDGNPTAGTEAFF,TGTGCCAGCAGCGTAGATGGGAATCCCACAGCGGGGACTGAAGCTTTCTTT,-,TRBJ1-1,TRBV9
CAIRELNTEAFF,TGTGCCATAAGGGAGCTCAACACTGAAGCTTTCTTT,-,TRBJ1-1,TRBV7-9
CASGLAGTYNEQFF,TGTGCCTCGGGACTAGCGGGGACTTACAATGAGCAGTTCTTC,TRBD2,TRBJ2-1,TRBV30
CASSLRTGETEAFF,TGTGCCAGCAGCCTACGGACAGGGGAGACTGAAGCTTTCTTT,TRBD1,TRBJ1-1,TRBV9
CASSVPGQGGQPQHF,TGCGCCAGCAGTGTCCCCGGACAGGGAGGGCAGCCCCAGCATTTT,TRBD1,TRBJ1-5,TRBV10-2
CASILTGTYEQYF,TGTGCCAGCATCCTGACAGGCACCTACGAGCAGTACTTC,-,TRBJ2-7,TRBV7-8
CASSFDRPPTGELFF,TGTGCCAGCAGCTTCGACAGGCCTCCAACCGGGGAGCTGTTTTTT,-,TRBJ2-2,TRBV7-3
CASSQPWALSTDTQYF,TGCGCCAGCAGCCAACCTTGGGCGCTTAGCACAGATACGCAGTATTTT,-,TRBJ2-3,TRBV4-1
CASSGRLAGAGDTQYF,TGTGCCAGCTCGGGAAGGCTAGCGGGGGCTGGGGATACGCAGTATTTT,TRBD2,TRBJ2-3,TRBV2
CATSPGQGKYSNQPQHF,TGTGCCACCAGCCCGGGACAGGGGAAGTATAGCAATCAGCCCCAGCATTTT,TRBD1,TRBJ1-5,TRBV15
CASSATGVITEAFF,TGCGCCAGCAGCGCTACAGGGGTAATCACTGAAGCTTTCTTT,TRBD1,TRBJ1-1,TRBV5-1
CASSLGAGGSAGIQYF,TGCGCCAGCAGCTTGGGGGCAGGGGGGTCAGCCGGCATTCAGTACTTC,-,TRBJ2-4,TRBV5-1
CASRVTRGGRQETQYF,TGTGCCAGCAGGGTTACCAGGGGTGGGCGACAAGAGACCCAGTACTTC,-,TRBJ2-5,TRBV2
CASSSLANSYEQYF,TGTGCCAGCAGCTCACTAGCGAACTCCTACGAGCAGTACTTC,TRBD2,TRBJ2-7,TRBV27
CSYSQAGNTEAFF,TGCAGCTATTCACAGGCCGGGAACACTGAAGCTTTCTTT,-,TRBJ1-1,TRBV29-1
CASSIGQLNTEAFF,TGTGCCAGTAGTATAGGACAGCTGAACACTGAAGCTTTCTTT,-,TRBJ1-1,TRBV19
CAISESNYEQYF,TGTGCCATCAGTGAGTCCAACTACGAGCAGTACTTC,-,TRBJ2-7,TRBV10-3
CASSPQPQGAGTEAFF,TGTGCCAGCTCACCACAACCACAGGGGGCGGGGACTGAAGCTTTCTTT,TRBD1,TRBJ1-1,TRBV18
CASSEGTSGLYEQYF,TGTGCCAGCAGCGAGGGGACTAGCGGGCTATACGAGCAGTACTTC,TRBD2,TRBJ2-7,TRBV9
CASSIGRASEQYF,TGTGCCAGTAGTATAGGTCGAGCCTCCGAGCAGTACTTC,-,TRBJ2-7,TRBV19
CASSYSRGGSYEQYF,TGTGCCAGCAGTTACTCGAGAGGGGGCTCCTACGAGCAGTACTTC,-,TRBJ2-7,TRBV6-5
CASSETGMGSETQYF,TGTGCCAGCAGTGAAACAGGGATGGGTTCGGAGACCCAGTACTTC,-,TRBJ2-5,TRBV25-1